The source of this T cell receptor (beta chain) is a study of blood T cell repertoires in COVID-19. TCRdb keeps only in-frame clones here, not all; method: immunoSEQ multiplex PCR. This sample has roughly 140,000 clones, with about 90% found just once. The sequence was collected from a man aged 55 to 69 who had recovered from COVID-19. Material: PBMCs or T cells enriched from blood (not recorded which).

For the CDR3, the DNA is TGTGCCAGCGCCACCTCTCCCCGGGATGAGCAGTTCTTC. Protein sequence: CASATSPRDEQFF. J is TRBJ2-1 and V is TRBV10-3, with D hard to call. Germline lookup yields CDR1 ENHRY and CDR2 SYGVKD. The V gene lost 10 bases and the J gene lost 8 bases, with 18 bases spanning the gap. This CDR3 spans 13 amino acids.